This TCR beta chain was profiled in a study of Ad26.COV2.S vaccination and SARS-CoV-2 variants. The treatment was: roughly 20 received Ad26.COV2.S at low or high dose, single or two shots; 5 received placebo; per-sample allocation not given. It was on day 63 after the first vaccine or placebo injection that samples were taken. An adult aged 18-55 years in Boston served as the donor. Vaccination employed an Ad26 vector expressing the Wuhan-strain SARS-CoV-2 spike. The method was immunoSEQ multiplex PCR; TCRdb's version includes in-frame clones alone and lacks a portion of them. This table holds about 440,000 clones, less than 95% found once. The specimen was peripheral blood, collected in a trial of Ad26.COV2.S vaccine versus placebo. This clonotype was obtained from a person aged 18-60 years who received the Ad26.COV2.S COVID-19 vaccine or a placebo.

The CDR3 DNA sequence: TGCGCCAGCAGCTTGACCCCTGAGAATACGCAGTATTTT. This sequence encodes CASSLTPENTQYF. The chain is built from TRBV5-1 and TRBJ2-3, with no clear D. The length of the CDR3 is 13 residues. Germline V gene lookup returns CDR1 SGHRS and CDR2 YFSETQ. Trimming shortened V by 1 base and J by 7 bases, and 10 bases separated the two germline ends.